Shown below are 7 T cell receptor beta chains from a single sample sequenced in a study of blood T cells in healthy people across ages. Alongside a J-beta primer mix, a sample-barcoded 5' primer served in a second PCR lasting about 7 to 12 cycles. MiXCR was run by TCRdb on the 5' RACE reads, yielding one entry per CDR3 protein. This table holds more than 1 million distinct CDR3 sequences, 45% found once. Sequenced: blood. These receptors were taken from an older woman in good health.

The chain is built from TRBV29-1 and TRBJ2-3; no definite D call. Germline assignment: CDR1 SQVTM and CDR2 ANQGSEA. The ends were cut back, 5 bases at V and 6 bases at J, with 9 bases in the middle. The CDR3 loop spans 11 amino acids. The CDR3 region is CSVTNGDTQYF. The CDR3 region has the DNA TGCAGCGTTACAAACGGGGATACGCAGTATTTT.

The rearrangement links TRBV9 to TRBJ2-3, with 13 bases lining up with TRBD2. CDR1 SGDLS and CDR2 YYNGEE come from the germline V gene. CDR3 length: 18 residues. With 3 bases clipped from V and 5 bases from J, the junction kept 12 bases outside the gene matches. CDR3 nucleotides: TGTGCCAGCAGCGCCTCACCGAGACTAGCGGGAGGTCTAGATACGCAGTATTTT. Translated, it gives CASSASPRLAGGLDTQYF.

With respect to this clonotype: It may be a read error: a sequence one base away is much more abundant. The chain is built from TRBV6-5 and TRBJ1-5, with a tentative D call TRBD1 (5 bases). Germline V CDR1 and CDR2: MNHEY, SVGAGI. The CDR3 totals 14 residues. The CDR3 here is CASRPGTGWQPLHF. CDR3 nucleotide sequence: TGTGCCAGCAGACCCGGGACCGGGTGGCAGCCCCTGCATTTT.

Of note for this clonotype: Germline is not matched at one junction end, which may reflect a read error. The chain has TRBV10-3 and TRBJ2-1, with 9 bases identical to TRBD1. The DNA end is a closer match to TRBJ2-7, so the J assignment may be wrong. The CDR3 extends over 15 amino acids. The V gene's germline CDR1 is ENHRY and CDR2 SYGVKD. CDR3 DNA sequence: TGTGCCGTCAGTGGGGACAGGGCCAGGACCTACGAGCAGTACTTC. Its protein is CAVSGDRARTYEQYF.

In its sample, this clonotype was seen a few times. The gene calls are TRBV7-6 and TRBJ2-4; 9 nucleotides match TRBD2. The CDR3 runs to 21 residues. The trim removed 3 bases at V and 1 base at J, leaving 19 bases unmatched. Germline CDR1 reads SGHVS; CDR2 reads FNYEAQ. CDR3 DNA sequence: TGTGCCAGCAGCTTCCCCAGGGTAGCGGGAGTTGAGGGTGATGCCAAAAACATTCAGTACTTC. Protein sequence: CASSFPRVAGVEGDAKNIQYF.

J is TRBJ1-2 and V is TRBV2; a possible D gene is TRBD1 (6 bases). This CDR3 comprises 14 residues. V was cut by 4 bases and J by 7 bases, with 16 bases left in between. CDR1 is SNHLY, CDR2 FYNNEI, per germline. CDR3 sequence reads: CASSVGGRIPGYTF. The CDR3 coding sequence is TGTGCCAGCAGTGTCGGGGGGCGAATCCCTGGCTACACCTTC.

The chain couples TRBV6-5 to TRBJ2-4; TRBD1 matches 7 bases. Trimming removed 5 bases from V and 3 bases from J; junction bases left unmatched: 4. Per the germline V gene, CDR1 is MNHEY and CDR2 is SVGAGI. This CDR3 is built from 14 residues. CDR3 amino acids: CASSLTGNKNIQYF. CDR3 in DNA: TGTGCCAGCAGTCTGACAGGGAACAAAAACATTCAGTACTTC.